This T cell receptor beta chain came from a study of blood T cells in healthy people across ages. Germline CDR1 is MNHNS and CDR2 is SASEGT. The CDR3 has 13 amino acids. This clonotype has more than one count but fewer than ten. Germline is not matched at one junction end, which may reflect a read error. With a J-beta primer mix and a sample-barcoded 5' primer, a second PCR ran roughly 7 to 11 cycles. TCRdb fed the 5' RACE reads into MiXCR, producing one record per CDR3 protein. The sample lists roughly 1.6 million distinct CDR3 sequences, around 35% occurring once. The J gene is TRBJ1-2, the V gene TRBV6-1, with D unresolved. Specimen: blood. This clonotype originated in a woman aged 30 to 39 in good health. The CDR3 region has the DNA TGTGCCAGCAGTGAAATGTGGTACCATGGCTACATCTTC. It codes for CASSEMWYHGYIF.